A single sample gave rise to the 24 T cell receptor beta chains below, sequenced in a study of blood T cell repertoires in COVID-19. The data were produced by immunoSEQ multiplex PCR, yet TCRdb's version contains in-frame clones alone and is incomplete. The sample lists roughly 330,000 clones; 70% to 90% were seen once. Material for sequencing was PBMCs or T cells enriched from blood (not recorded which). These receptors originate from a woman aged 25-40 years who had recovered from COVID-19.

The J gene is TRBJ1-6, the V gene TRBV7-9; tentatively, D is TRBD1 (5 bases). The V and J ends lost 2 bases and 10 bases respectively, with 18 bases between them. CDR3 size: 16 residues. Looked up from germline, CDR1 is SEHNR and CDR2 is FQNEAQ (reference sequence). The CDR3 is CASSLSPQGQGSPLHF. In DNA form, the CDR3 reads TGTGCCAGCAGCTTAAGTCCGCAGGGCCAGGGATCACCCCTCCACTTT.

The chain links TRBV18 to TRBJ1-2; 9 bases are a match to TRBD1. V shed 2 bases, J shed 5 bases, and the junction held 6 bases outside the gene matches. Per germline, CDR1 KGHSH and CDR2 LQKENI. The CDR3 is 15 residues long. The CDR3 loop reads CASSPAETGGYGYTF. CDR3 nucleotide sequence: TGTGCCAGCTCACCAGCTGAGACAGGGGGATATGGCTACACCTTC. Full variable domain (outside the CDR3, taken from reference TRBV18 and TRBJ1-2): NAGVMQNPRHLVRRRGQEARLRCSPMKGHSHVYWYRQLPEEGLKFMVYLQKENIIDESGMPKERFSAEFPKEGPSILRIQQVVRGDSAAYFCASSPAETGGYGYTFGSGTRLTVV.

The chain links TRBV27 to TRBJ2-3, with 9 positions matching TRBD1. Unmatched junction bases numbered 14, after V lost 7 bases and J lost 6 bases. The CDR3 sequence is 16 residues long. Germline V lookup: CDR1 MNHEY, CDR2 SMNVEV (reference sequence). The CDR3 loop reads CASIRTWDRAGDTQYF. The CDR3 region has the DNA TGTGCCAGCATAAGGACCTGGGACAGGGCAGGTGATACGCAGTATTTT.

The rearrangement links TRBV6-2 or TRBV6-3 to TRBJ2-2; TRBD2 matches 7 bases. Germline values: CDR1 MNHEY, CDR2 SVGEGT. The junction had 7 bases not matched to a gene; V was cut back by 5 bases and J by 4 bases. The CDR3 spans 15 residues. This chain's CDR3 is CASSQTSILTGELFF. The CDR3 DNA follows: TGTGCCAGCAGTCAGACTAGCATCCTCACCGGGGAGCTGTTTTTT.

The gene calls are TRBV11-2 and TRBJ1-6, with TRBD1 identical over 8 bases. V lost 4 bases to trimming and J lost 5 bases; unmatched junction nucleotides: 4. The CDR3 is 15 residues long. Looked up from germline, CDR1 is SGHAT and CDR2 is FQNNGV. CDR3 amino acids: CASSSSGQDNSPLHF. DNA of the CDR3: TGTGCCAGCAGCTCCTCGGGACAGGATAATTCACCCCTCCACTTT.

This chain links TRBV12-5 with TRBJ2-3; no firm D call. CDR3 length: 14 amino acids. Germline loops: CDR1 LGHNT, CDR2 FRNRAP. Trimming left V 6 bases short and J 6 bases short, with 16 bases between. The CDR3 DNA reads TGTGCTAGTGGCCCCGGCGTTTGGGCGGATACGCAGTATTTT. Translated, it gives CASGPGVWADTQYF.

The CDR3, as DNA: TGTGCCAGCAGTTACTCGAATCAGGGAGAAGCTTTCTTT. Its protein is CASSYSNQGEAFF. The rearrangement uses TRBV6-2 or TRBV6-3 and TRBJ1-1, with D possibly matching TRBD1 (5 bases). In germline, CDR1 is MNHEY, CDR2 SVGEGT. The V gene lost 0 bases and the J gene lost 8 bases, with 10 bases spanning the gap. CDR3 length: 13 residues.

This chain joins TRBV19 and TRBJ1-6; the D gene is possibly TRBD1 (6 bases). Germline CDR1 and CDR2: LNHDA and SQIVND (reference sequence). Trimming left V 4 bases short and J 7 bases short, with 14 bases between. CDR3 length equals 15 residues. In DNA, the CDR3 is TGTGCCAGTAGTACGACAGGACTCGAGAATTCACCCCTCCACTTT. This translates into CASSTTGLENSPLHF.

V usage is TRBV2 and J usage is TRBJ1-4; no definite D call. Germline-derived CDR1 and CDR2 are SNHLY and FYNNEI. The CDR3 sequence is 13 residues long. Trimming removed 4 bases from V and 3 bases from J, with 6 bases in between. CDR3 nucleotide sequence: TGTGCCAGCAGTGGGCTCGCTAATGAAAAACTGTTTTTT. Its translation: CASSGLANEKLFF.

The chain carries TRBV28 and TRBJ1-2; 8 bases are a match to TRBD1. Germline V CDR1 and CDR2: MDHEN, SYDVKM. V trimming: 4 bases; J trimming: 2 bases; junction bases outside the gene matches: 6. CDR3 length: 15 amino acids. CDR3: CASSSPGQDNYGYTF. The CDR3 nucleotides read TGTGCCAGCAGTTCCCCGGGACAGGACAACTATGGCTACACCTTC.

V is TRBV19 and J is TRBJ2-2, with D possibly being TRBD1 (5 bases). The CDR3 extends over 14 amino acids. Trimming left V 1 base short and J 6 bases short, with 9 bases between. Looked up from germline, CDR1 is LNHDA and CDR2 is SQIVND (reference sequence). The CDR3 DNA reads TGTGCCAGTAGTATAGGCACAGGTGCCGGGGAGCTGTTTTTT. It specifies CASSIGTGAGELFF.

V gene TRBV28 combines with J gene TRBJ1-5; maybe TRBD1 (6 bases). This CDR3 has 18 residues. Deletions cut 4 bases from V and 0 bases from J, with 19 bases between. CDR1 MDHEN and CDR2 SYDVKM come from the germline V gene. The CDR3 spells CASSSPMGGQYSNQPQHF. The DNA for the CDR3 is TGTGCCAGCAGTTCCCCTATGGGGGGGCAGTATAGCAATCAGCCCCAGCATTTT. Full variable domain (missing parts from reference TRBV28 and TRBJ1-5): DVKVTQSSRYLVKRTGEKVFLECVQDMDHENMFWYRQDPGLGLRLIYFSYDVKMKEKGDIPEGYSVSREKKERFSLILESASTNQTSMYLCASSSPMGGQYSNQPQHFGDGTRLSIL.

The DNA of the CDR3 is TGTGCCAGTAGTATAGCGGGGAACTTCGATGAGCAGTTCTTC. This encodes CASSIAGNFDEQFF. The chain uses TRBV19 and TRBJ2-1, with D possibly TRBD2 on 5 matching bases. Germline values: CDR1 LNHDA, CDR2 SQIVND (reference sequence). The CDR3 spans 14 residues. The ends were cut back, 1 base at V and 8 bases at J, with 12 bases in the middle.

The chain has TRBV28 and TRBJ1-2; 7 bases fit TRBD1. V was pared by 8 bases and J by 5 bases, with 20 bases of the junction left unmatched. Germline values: CDR1 MDHEN, CDR2 SYDVKM. This CDR3 is 17 amino acids long. CDR3 nucleotides: TGTGCCAGCTTAAGTCAGGGGGATACCCGGGGGTTTTATGGCTACACCTTC. Protein product: CASLSQGDTRGFYGYTF.

CDR3 nucleotide sequence: TGTGCCAGCAGTCCTCCTAGCGGGGGCCAAGAGACCCAGTACTTC. The encoded protein is CASSPPSGGQETQYF. The V and J genes are TRBV6-5 and TRBJ2-5; 10 bases line up with TRBD2. CDR3 length: 15 amino acids. CDR1 and CDR2 from the germline V gene are MNHEY and SVGAGI. Losses at the gene ends were 5 bases for V and 1 base for J; bases not matched to a gene: 4.

The V call is TRBV11-1, the J call TRBJ2-5; TRBD1 is a possible D gene (6 bases). Germline lookup yields CDR1 SGHAT and CDR2 FQDESV (reference sequence). Trimming took 6 bases from V and 1 from J, leaving 12 bases between them. CDR3 length: 14 residues. CDR3 DNA sequence: TGTGCCAGCAGTTTCCCGACAGGCCAAGAGACCCAGTACTTC. It is translated as CASSFPTGQETQYF.

The rearrangement uses TRBV9 and TRBJ1-2; D is possibly TRBD1 (5 bases). The CDR3 consists of 16 residues. CDR1 SGDLS and CDR2 YYNGEE come from the germline V gene. With 0 bases removed from V and 4 bases from J, the gap between germline ends came to 16 bases. The CDR3 DNA reads TGTGCCAGCAGCGTAGGAGGAAGGCAGGGAGGCTATGGCTACACCTTC. Protein sequence: CASSVGGRQGGYGYTF.

This clone was recorded only once. This sequence joins TRBV27 and TRBJ1-2; tentatively, D is TRBD1 (6 bases). The CDR3 length is 14 residues. CDR1 is MNHEY and CDR2 is SMNVEV in the germline V gene (reference sequence). V shed 10 bases and J shed 4 bases, with 19 bases lying between them. As DNA, the CDR3 is TGTGCCACGAGGGACCGACAGGCTATCTATGGCTACACCTTC. It is translated as CATRDRQAIYGYTF.

The V gene is TRBV2, the J gene TRBJ1-2; 7 bases match TRBD1. Germline CDR1 is SNHLY and CDR2 is FYNNEI. The CDR3 totals 15 residues. V trimming: 6 bases; J trimming: 4 bases; junction bases outside the gene matches: 11. The CDR3: CASRDSPPGGYGYTF. The CDR3 DNA is TGTGCCAGCAGGGATAGTCCCCCAGGGGGCTATGGCTACACCTTC.

The rearrangement uses TRBV5-1 and TRBJ2-4; D is unresolved. The CDR3 totals 15 residues. Germline assignment: CDR1 SGHRS and CDR2 YFSETQ. Trimming removed 0 bases from V and 0 bases from J, with 7 bases in between. The CDR3: CASSLDGLAKNIQYF. The CDR3, as DNA: TGCGCCAGCAGCTTGGATGGCCTAGCCAAAAACATTCAGTACTTC.

The gene calls are TRBV11-2 and TRBJ2-1, with unresolved D. The germline V and J ends were trimmed by 1 base and 10 bases, with 11 bases remaining between them. Germline loops: CDR1 SGHAT, CDR2 FQNNGV. The CDR3 consists of 13 residues. The CDR3 region is CASSLAAVGEQFF. CDR3 in DNA: TGTGCCAGCAGCTTAGCGGCGGTCGGGGAGCAGTTCTTC.

The chain recombines TRBV2 with TRBJ1-2; no clear D gene. Germline CDR1 is SNHLY and CDR2 is FYNNEI. With 6 bases removed from V and 3 bases from J, the gap between germline ends came to 14 bases. The length of the CDR3 is 14 residues. The CDR3 sequence: CASSVGRRDYGYTF. For the CDR3, the DNA is TGTGCCAGCAGCGTTGGCCGGAGGGACTATGGCTACACCTTC.

The chain couples TRBV24-1 to TRBJ2-2, with TRBD2 matching over 12 bases. The CDR3 is 20 residues long. V lost 3 bases and J lost 1; bases outside the gene matches: 11. Germline V gene lookup returns CDR1 KGHDR and CDR2 SFDVKD. The CDR3 region is CATSDPMWTSGVMNTGELFF. The CDR3 DNA reads as TGTGCCACCAGTGATCCCATGTGGACTAGCGGGGTTATGAACACCGGGGAGCTGTTTTTT.

V gene TRBV10-1 combines with J gene TRBJ1-1; 7 nucleotides align to TRBD1. CDR1 and CDR2 (germline): WNHNN, SYGVQD (reference sequence). The trim removed 2 bases at V and 5 bases at J, leaving 8 bases unmatched. This CDR3 contains 15 residues. Here the CDR3 DNA reads TGCGCCAGCAGTGAGGACAGGGCCGGGAGAACTGAAGCTTTCTTT. Encoded protein: CASSEDRAGRTEAFF.